This TCR beta chain came from a study of T cells after yellow fever vaccination. The TCR cDNA carried a universal primer site and UMIs from 5'RACE template switching. TCRdb recomputed calls from the 5' RACE reads with MiXCR, one row per CDR3 protein. In the table there are about 360,000 distinct CDR3 sequences, around 6.5% of which are singletons. This CDR3 comprises 17 residues. In germline, CDR1 is SGHKS, CDR2 YYEKEE (reference sequence). J was trimmed by 0 bases and V by 2 bases; bases with no gene match: 6. The V call is TRBV5-5, the J call TRBJ2-3; 10 bases align to TRBD2. The clonotype comes from a man aged 25-45 years who received the YFV17D yellow fever vaccine. The sample was PBMCs, taken 5 days after the yellow fever booster vaccination. The CDR3 spells CASSLRRTSGSTDTQYF. CDR3 DNA: TGTGCCAGCAGCTTACGAAGGACTAGCGGAAGCACAGATACGCAGTATTTT.